These 6 T cell receptor beta chains share one sample of origin, sequenced in a study of Ad26.COV2.S vaccination and SARS-CoV-2 variants. Sequencing used immunoSEQ multiplex PCR; TCRdb keeps in-frame clones, though not all of them. The sample lists around 450,000 clones, around nine tenths seen once, with around 3.6% in the top ten. As for treatment: 15 to 20 received Ad26.COV2.S at low or high dose, single or two shots; roughly 5 received placebo; per-sample allocation not given. Specimens were obtained on day 63 following the first vaccine or placebo injection. The sample here was peripheral blood, taken in a trial of Ad26.COV2.S vaccine versus placebo. The receptors here all came from a person between 18 and 60 years old who received the Ad26.COV2.S COVID-19 vaccine or a placebo.

The chain is built from TRBV30 and TRBJ1-3; no reliable D call. CDR3 length equals 15 residues. The germline V gene encodes CDR1 GTSNPN and CDR2 SVGIG (reference sequence). The germline V and J ends were trimmed by 3 bases and 0 bases, with 12 bases remaining between them. The CDR3 loop is CAWSVGKPSGNTIYF. CDR3 in DNA: TGTGCCTGGAGCGTGGGAAAACCCTCTGGAAACACCATATATTTT.

This chain joins TRBV7-2 and TRBJ2-2; D call uncertain. The CDR3 is 15 residues long. The germline CDR1 and CDR2 sequences are SGHTA and FQGNSA. V was pared by 5 bases and J by 1 base, with 11 bases between. The CDR3 nucleotides are TGTGCCAGCAGCCTCTACGACTGGAACACCGGGGAGCTGTTTTTT. Protein sequence: CASSLYDWNTGELFF.

This clone was recorded only once. This CDR3 is also generated by other DNA sequences in the sample. This sequence joins TRBV5-1 and TRBJ2-5, with D hard to call. The V end was cut by 0 bases, the J end by 5 bases, with 5 bases between. Germline V CDR1 and CDR2: SGHRS, YFSETQ. This CDR3 spans 12 amino acids. This chain's CDR3 is CASSLDRETQYF. Here the CDR3 DNA reads TGCGCCAGCAGCTTGGATAGGGAGACCCAGTACTTC. Looking up the rest from reference TRBV5-1 and TRBJ2-5 gives the full variable domain: KAGVTQTPRYLIKTRGQQVTLSCSPISGHRSVSWYQQTPGQGLQFLFEYFSETQRNKGNFPGRFSGRQFSNSRSEMNVSTLELGDSALYLCASSLDRETQYFGPGTRLLVL.

V is TRBV6-4 and J is TRBJ2-5, with D perhaps matching TRBD1 or TRBD2 (5 bases each). Germline CDR1 is MRHNA and CDR2 is SNTAGT. This CDR3 contains 13 residues. Trimming took off 4 bases at V and 4 bases at J, with 10 bases between the two ends. In DNA form, the CDR3 reads TGTGCCAGCAGTGGAGGGGTCGGAGAGACCCAGTACTTC. The encoded protein is CASSGGVGETQYF.

This sequence joins TRBV12-3 or TRBV12-4 and TRBJ2-1, with 7 bases that match TRBD2. The ends lost 6 bases at V and 15 bases at J; junction bases unmatched: 8. This CDR3 contains 11 residues. CDR3 loop: CASSTGLWGFF. CDR3 sequence (DNA): TGTGCCAGCAGCACGGGACTATGGGGGTTCTTC.

The chain has TRBV7-3 and TRBJ2-7, with 10 bases matching TRBD2. V lost 1 base to trimming and J lost 5 bases; unmatched junction nucleotides: 2. The CDR3 spans 14 residues. The germline V gene encodes CDR1 SGHTA and CDR2 FQGTGA. In DNA form, the CDR3 reads TGTGCCAGCAGCTTAATAGCGGGGGGTCACGAGCAGTACTTC. Its protein product is CASSLIAGGHEQYF.